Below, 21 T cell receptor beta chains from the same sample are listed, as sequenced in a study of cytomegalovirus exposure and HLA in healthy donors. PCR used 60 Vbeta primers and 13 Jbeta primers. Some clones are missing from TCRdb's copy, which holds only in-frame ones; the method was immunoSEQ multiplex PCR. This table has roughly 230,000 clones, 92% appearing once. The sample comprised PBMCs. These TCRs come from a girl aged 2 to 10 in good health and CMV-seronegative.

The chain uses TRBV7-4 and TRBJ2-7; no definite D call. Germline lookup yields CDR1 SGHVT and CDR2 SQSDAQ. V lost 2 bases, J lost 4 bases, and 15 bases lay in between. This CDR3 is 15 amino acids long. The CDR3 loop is CASSLWASEGYEQYF. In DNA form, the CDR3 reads TGTGCCAGCAGCTTATGGGCCTCGGAAGGTTACGAGCAGTACTTC.

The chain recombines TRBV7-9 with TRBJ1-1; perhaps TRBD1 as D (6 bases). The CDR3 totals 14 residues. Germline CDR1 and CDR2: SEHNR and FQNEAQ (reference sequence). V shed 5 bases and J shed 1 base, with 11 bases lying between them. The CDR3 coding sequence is TGTGCCAGCAGCGGCGGGGGGGCGAACACTGAAGCTTTCTTT. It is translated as CASSGGGANTEAFF.

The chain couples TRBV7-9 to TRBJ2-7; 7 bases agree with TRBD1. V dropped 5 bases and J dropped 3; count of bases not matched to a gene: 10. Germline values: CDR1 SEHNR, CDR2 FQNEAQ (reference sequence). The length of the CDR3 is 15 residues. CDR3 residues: CASSPRQGGLYEQYF. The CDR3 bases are TGTGCCAGCAGCCCCCGACAGGGTGGGCTCTACGAGCAGTACTTC.

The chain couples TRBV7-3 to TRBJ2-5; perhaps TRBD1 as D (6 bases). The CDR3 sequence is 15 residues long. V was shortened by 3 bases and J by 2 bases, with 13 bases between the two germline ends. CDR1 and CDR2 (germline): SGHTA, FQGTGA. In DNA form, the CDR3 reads TGTGCCAGCAGCTTGAGTGGGGGCCCTCAAGAGACCCAGTACTTC. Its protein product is CASSLSGGPQETQYF.

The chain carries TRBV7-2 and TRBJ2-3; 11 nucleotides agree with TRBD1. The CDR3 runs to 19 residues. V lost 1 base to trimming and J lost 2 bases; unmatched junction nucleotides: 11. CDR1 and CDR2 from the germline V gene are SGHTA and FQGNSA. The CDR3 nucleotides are TGTGCCAGCAGCTTAGGGACAGGGGGCCTCTCACGAAACACAGATACGCAGTATTTT. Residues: CASSLGTGGLSRNTDTQYF.

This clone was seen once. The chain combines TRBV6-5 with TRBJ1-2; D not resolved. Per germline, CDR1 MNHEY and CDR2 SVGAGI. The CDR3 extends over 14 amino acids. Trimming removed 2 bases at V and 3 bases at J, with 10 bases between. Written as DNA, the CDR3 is TGTGCCAGCAGTTACACAGACGTCTACTATGGCTACACCTTC. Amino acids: CASSYTDVYYGYTF.

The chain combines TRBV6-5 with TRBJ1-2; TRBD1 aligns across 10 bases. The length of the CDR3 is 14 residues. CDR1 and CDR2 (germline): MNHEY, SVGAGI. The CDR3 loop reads CGVRDRGSHYGYTF. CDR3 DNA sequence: TGTGGGGTCCGGGACAGGGGCTCCCACTATGGCTACACCTTC.

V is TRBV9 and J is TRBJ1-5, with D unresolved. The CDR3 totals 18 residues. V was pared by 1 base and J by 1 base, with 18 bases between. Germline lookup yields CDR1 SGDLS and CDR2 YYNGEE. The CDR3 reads CASSVQRRGPLSNQPQHF. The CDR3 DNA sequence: TGTGCCAGCAGCGTACAACGACGAGGGCCTTTGAGCAATCAGCCCCAGCATTTT.

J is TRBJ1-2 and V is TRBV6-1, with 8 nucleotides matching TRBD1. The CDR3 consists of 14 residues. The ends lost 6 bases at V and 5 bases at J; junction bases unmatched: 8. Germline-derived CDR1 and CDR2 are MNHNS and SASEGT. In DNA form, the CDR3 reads TGTGCCAGCAGAGCCGGGACAGGCATATATGGCTACACCTTC. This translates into CASRAGTGIYGYTF.

CDR3 sequence (DNA): TGTGCCAGCCGTAGCGCCCCCGGCTCCTACAATGAGCAGTTCTTC. Encoded protein: CASRSAPGSYNEQFF. The chain joins TRBV27 to TRBJ2-1; a possible D gene is TRBD2 (5 bases). V lost 8 bases to trimming and J lost 0 bases, with 14 bases between them. This CDR3 contains 15 residues. Germline V gene lookup returns CDR1 MNHEY and CDR2 SMNVEV (reference sequence).

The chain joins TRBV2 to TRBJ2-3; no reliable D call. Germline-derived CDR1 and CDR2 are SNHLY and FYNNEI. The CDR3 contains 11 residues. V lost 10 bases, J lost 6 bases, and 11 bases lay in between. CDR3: CATSTVDTQYF. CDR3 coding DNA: TGTGCCACCAGCACGGTGGATACGCAGTATTTT.

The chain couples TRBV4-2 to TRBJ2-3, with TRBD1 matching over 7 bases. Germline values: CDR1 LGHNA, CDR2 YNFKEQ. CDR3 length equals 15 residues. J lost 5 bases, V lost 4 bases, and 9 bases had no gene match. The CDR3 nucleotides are TGTGCCAGCAGCCCTGAGGGGGCGTATGGAGATACGCAGTATTTT. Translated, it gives CASSPEGAYGDTQYF.

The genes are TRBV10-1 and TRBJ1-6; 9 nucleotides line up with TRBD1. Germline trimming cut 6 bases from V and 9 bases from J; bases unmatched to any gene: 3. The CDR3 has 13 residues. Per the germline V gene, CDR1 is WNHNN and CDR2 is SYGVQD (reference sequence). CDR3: CASRRQGGSPLHF. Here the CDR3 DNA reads TGCGCCAGCAGACGACAGGGGGGTTCACCCCTCCACTTT.

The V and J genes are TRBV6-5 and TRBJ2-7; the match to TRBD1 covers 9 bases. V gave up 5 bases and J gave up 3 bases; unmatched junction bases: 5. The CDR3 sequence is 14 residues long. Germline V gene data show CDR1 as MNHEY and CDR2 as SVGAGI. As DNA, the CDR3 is TGTGCCAGCAGTACAGGGGGCATATACTACGAGCAGTACTTC. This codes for CASSTGGIYYEQYF.

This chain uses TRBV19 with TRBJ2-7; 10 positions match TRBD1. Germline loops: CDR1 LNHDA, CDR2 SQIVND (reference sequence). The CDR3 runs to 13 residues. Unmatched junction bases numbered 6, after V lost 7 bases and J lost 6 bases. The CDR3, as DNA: TGTGCCAGTATACAGACAGGGGGCGGCGAGCAGTACTTC. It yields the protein CASIQTGGGEQYF.

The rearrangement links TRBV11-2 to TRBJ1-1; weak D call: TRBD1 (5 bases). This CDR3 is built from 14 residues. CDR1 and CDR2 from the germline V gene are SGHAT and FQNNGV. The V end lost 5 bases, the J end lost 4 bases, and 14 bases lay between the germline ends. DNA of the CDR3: TGTGCCAGCAGCGTAGGTCAGGGTAGCACTGAAGCTTTCTTT. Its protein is CASSVGQGSTEAFF.

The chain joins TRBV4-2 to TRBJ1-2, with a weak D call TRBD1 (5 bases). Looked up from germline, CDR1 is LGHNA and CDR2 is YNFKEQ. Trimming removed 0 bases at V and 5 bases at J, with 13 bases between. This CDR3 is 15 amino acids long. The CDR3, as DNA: TGTGCCAGCAGCCAAGACAGGGAGGGCGGGTATGGCTACACCTTC. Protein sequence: CASSQDREGGYGYTF.

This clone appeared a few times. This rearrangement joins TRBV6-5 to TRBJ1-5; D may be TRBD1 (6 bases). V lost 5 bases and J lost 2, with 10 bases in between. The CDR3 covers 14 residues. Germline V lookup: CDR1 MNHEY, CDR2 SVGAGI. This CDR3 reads CASSEQGGNQPQHF. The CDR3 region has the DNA TGTGCCAGCAGTGAACAGGGTGGCAATCAGCCCCAGCATTTT.

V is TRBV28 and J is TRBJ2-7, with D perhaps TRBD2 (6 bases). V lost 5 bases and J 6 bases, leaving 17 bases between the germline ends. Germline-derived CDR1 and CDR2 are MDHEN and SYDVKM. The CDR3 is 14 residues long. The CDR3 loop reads CASSMGWRGFEQYF. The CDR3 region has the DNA TGTGCCAGCAGTATGGGGTGGCGGGGATTCGAGCAGTACTTC.

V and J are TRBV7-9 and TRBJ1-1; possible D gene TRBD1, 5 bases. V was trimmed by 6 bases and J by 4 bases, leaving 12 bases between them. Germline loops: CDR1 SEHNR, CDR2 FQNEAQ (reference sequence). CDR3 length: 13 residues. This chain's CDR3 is CASSSDRSTEAFF. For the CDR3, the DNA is TGTGCCAGCAGTTCCGACAGAAGCACTGAAGCTTTCTTT.

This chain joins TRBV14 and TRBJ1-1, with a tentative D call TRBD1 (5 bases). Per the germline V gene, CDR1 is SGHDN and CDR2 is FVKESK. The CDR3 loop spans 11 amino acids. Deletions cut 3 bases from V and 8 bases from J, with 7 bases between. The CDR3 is CASSQGLEAFF. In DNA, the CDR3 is TGTGCCAGCAGCCAGGGGCTAGAAGCTTTCTTT.